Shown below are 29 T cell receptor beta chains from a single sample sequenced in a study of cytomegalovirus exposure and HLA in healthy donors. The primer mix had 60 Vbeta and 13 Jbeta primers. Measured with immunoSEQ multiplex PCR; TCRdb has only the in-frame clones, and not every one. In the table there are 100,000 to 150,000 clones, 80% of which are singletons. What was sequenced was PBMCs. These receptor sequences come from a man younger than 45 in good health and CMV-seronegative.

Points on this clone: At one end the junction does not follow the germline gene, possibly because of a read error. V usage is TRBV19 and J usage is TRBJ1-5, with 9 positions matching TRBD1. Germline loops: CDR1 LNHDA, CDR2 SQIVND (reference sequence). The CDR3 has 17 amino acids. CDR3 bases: TGTGCCAGTAGCAAGCATGGACAGGGGCGTCGGAATCAGCCCCAGAATTTT. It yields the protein CASSKHGQGRRNQPQNF.

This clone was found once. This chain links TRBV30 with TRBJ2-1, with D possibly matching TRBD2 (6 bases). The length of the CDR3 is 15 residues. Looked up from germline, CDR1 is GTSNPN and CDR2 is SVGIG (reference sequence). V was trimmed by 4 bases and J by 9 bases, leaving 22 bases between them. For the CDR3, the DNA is TGTGCCTGGACCCCGCGACTAGACGGACGAATTGAGCAGTTCTTC. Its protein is CAWTPRLDGRIEQFF.

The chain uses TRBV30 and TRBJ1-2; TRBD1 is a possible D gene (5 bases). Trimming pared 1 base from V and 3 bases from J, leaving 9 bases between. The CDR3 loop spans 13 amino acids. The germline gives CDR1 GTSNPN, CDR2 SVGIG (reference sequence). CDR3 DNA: TGTGCCTGGAGTGGGGGCGGCTACTATGGCTACACCTTC. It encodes CAWSGGGYYGYTF.

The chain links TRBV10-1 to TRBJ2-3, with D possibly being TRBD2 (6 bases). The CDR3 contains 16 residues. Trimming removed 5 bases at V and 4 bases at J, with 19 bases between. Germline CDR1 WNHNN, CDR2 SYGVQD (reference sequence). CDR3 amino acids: CASSSVSGVWADTQYF. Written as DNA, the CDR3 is TGCGCCAGCAGTAGTGTCTCGGGGGTTTGGGCAGATACGCAGTATTTT.

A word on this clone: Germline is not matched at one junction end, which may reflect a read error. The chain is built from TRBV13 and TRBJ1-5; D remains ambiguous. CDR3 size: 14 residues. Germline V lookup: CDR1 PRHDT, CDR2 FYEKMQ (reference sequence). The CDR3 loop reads CASSSRGLNQPQNF. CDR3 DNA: TGTGCCAGCAGCTCGCGGGGTTTAAATCAGCCCCAGAATTTT.

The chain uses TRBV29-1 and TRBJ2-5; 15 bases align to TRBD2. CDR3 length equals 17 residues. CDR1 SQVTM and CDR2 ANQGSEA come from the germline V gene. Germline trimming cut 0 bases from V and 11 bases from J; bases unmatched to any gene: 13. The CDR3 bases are TGCAGCGTTGAAGAAAGAGGGATCGGACTAGCGGGAGGGCCTCAGTACTTC. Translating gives CSVEERGIGLAGGPQYF.

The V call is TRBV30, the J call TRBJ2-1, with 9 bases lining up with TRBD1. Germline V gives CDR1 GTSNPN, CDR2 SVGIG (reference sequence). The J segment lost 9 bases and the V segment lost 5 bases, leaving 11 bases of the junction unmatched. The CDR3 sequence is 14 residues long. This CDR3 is CAWSPGTGSGEQFF. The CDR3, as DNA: TGTGCCTGGTCCCCCGGGACAGGGTCTGGTGAGCAGTTCTTC.

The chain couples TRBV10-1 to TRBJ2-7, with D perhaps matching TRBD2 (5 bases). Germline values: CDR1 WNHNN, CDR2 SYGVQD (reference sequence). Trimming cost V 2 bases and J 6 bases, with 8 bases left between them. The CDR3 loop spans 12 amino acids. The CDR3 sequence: CASSEQAGEQYF. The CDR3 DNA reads TGCGCCAGCAGTGAGCAGGCGGGCGAGCAGTACTTC.

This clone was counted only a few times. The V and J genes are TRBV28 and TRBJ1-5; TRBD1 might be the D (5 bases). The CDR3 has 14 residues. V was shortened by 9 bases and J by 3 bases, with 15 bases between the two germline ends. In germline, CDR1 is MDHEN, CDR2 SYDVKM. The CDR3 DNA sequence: TGTGCCAGTTGGGCCACAGGCTACAATCAGCCCCAGCATTTT. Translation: CASWATGYNQPQHF. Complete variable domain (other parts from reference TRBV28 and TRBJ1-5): DVKVTQSSRYLVKRTGEKVFLECVQDMDHENMFWYRQDPGLGLRLIYFSYDVKMKEKGDIPEGYSVSREKKERFSLILESASTNQTSMYLCASWATGYNQPQHFGDGTRLSIL.

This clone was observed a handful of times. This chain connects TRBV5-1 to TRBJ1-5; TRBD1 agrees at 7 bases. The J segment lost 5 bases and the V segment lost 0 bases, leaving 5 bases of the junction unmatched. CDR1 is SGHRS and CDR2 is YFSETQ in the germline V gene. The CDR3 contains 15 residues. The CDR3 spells CASSLGPGGDQPQHF. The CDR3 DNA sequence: TGCGCCAGCAGCTTGGGGCCAGGGGGAGATCAGCCCCAGCATTTT.

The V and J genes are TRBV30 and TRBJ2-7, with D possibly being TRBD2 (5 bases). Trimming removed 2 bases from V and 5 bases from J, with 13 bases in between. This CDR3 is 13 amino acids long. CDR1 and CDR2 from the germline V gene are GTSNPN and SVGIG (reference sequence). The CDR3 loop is CAWSIGIPNEQYF. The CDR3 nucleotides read TGTGCCTGGAGTATCGGGATCCCAAACGAGCAGTACTTC.

This CDR3 is CASSPGQVGYEQYF. Here the CDR3 DNA reads TGTGCCAGCTCACCGGGACAGGTTGGCTACGAGCAGTACTTC. The V call is TRBV18, the J call TRBJ2-7, with 8 bases aligning to TRBD1. Per germline, CDR1 KGHSH and CDR2 LQKENI. The CDR3 runs 14 residues. The junction had 4 bases not matched to a gene; V was cut back by 3 bases and J by 3 bases.

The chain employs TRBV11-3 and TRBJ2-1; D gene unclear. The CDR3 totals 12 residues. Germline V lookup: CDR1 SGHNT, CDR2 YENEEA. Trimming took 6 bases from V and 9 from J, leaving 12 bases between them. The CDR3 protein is CASSLVFREQFF. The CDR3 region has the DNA TGTGCCAGCAGTCTCGTGTTCCGTGAGCAGTTCTTC.

The DNA for the CDR3 is TGTGCCAGCAGCCAGACCAAAGACTTTCTGAACACTGAAGCTTTCTTT. As protein: CASSQTKDFLNTEAFF. The rearrangement joins TRBV28 to TRBJ1-1; D is unclear. The CDR3 totals 16 residues. Germline V CDR1 and CDR2: MDHEN, SYDVKM. V was cut by 6 bases and J by 0 bases, with 17 bases left in between. Looking up the rest from reference TRBV28 and TRBJ1-1 gives the full variable domain: DVKVTQSSRYLVKRTGEKVFLECVQDMDHENMFWYRQDPGLGLRLIYFSYDVKMKEKGDIPEGYSVSREKKERFSLILESASTNQTSMYLCASSQTKDFLNTEAFFGQGTRLTVV.

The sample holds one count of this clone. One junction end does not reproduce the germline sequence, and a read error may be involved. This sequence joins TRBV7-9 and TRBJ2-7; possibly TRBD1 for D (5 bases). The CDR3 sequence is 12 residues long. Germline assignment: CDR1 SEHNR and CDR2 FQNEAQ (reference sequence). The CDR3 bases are TGTTCCAGTAGTGACAGTTCCTACGAGCAGTACTTC. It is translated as CSSSDSSYEQYF.

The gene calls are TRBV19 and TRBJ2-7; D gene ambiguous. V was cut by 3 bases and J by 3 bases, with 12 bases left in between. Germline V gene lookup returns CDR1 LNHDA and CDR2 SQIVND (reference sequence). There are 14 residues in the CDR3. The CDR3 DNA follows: TGTGCCAGTAGTATGATGGCGGAGCTCTACGAGCAGTACTTC. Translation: CASSMMAELYEQYF.

CDR3 nucleotide sequence: TGTGCCAGCAGCGGTGCCCTAGCGGGGATCTCTAGCACAGATACGCAGTATTTT. It codes for CASSGALAGISSTDTQYF. This chain joins TRBV9 and TRBJ2-3, with 9 bases fitting TRBD2. Trimming at V came to 3 bases and at J to 0 bases, leaving 11 bases not matched to a gene. The CDR3 loop spans 18 amino acids. Per the germline V gene, CDR1 is SGDLS and CDR2 is YYNGEE. The whole variable domain, remainder taken from reference TRBV9 and TRBJ2-3, is DSGVTQTPKHLITATGQRVTLRCSPRSGDLSVYWYQQSLDQGLQFLIQYYNGEERAKGNILERFSAQQFPDLHSELNLSSLELGDSALYFCASSGALAGISSTDTQYFGPGTRLTVL.

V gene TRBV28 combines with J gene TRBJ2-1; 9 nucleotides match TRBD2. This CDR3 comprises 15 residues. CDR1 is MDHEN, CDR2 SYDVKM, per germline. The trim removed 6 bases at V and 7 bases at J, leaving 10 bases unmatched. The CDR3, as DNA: TGTGCCAGCAGGGGGCTAGCGGGAAGCTCGAATGAGCAGTTCTTC. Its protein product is CASRGLAGSSNEQFF.

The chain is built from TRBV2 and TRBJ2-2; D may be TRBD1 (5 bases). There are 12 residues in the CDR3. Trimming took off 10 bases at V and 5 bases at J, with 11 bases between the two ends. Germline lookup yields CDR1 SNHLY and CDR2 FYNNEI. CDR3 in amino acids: CANNRMTGELFF. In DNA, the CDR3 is TGTGCCAATAACAGGATGACCGGGGAGCTGTTTTTT.

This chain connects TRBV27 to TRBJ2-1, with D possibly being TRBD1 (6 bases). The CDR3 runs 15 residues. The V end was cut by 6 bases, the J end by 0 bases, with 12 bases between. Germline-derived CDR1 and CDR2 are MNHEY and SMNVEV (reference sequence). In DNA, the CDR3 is TGTGCCAGCAGGAGGACAGAATTCTCCTACAATGAGCAGTTCTTC. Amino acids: CASRRTEFSYNEQFF.

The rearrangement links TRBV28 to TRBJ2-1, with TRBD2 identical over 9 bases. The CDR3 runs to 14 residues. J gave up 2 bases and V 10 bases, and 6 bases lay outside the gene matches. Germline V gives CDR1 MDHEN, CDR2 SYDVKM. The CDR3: CATRLAVTYNEQFF. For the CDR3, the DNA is TGTGCCACCCGACTAGCGGTTACCTACAATGAGCAGTTCTTC.

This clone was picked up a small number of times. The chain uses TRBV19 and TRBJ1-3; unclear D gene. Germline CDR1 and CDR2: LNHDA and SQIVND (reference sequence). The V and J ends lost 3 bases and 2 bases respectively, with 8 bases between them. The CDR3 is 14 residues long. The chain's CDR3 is CASSISGAGNTIYF. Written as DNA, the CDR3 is TGTGCCAGTAGTATTTCCGGGGCTGGAAACACCATATATTTT.

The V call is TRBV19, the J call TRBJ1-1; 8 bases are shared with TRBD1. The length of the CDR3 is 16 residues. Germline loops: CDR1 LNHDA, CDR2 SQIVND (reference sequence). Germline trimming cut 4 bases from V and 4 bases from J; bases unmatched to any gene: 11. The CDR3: CASSNIQGARGTEAFF. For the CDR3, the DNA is TGTGCCAGTAGTAACATCCAGGGGGCGAGGGGCACTGAAGCTTTCTTT.

The CDR3 DNA reads as TGTGCCAGCACGACTAGCGGGAGGGTGAATGAGCAGTTCTTC. The encoded protein is CASTTSGRVNEQFF. This chain connects TRBV2 to TRBJ2-1, with 14 bases that match TRBD2. Germline V gene data show CDR1 as SNHLY and CDR2 as FYNNEI. The V segment lost 7 bases and the J segment 7 bases; nucleotides outside the gene matches: 3. The CDR3 totals 14 residues.

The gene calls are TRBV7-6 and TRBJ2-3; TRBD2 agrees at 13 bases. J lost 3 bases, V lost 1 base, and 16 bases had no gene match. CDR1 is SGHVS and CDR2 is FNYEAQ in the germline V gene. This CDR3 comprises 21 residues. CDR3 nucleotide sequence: TGTGCCAGCAGCTTAGTAGCCCCAACTAGCGGGAGGGCCGAGCGAACAGATACGCAGTATTTT. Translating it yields CASSLVAPTSGRAERTDTQYF.

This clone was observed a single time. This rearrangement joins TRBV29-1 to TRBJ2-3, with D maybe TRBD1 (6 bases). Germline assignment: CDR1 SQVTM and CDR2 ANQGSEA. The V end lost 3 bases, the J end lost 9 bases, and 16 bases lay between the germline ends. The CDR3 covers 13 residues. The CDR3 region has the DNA TGCAGCGTTGAGATCAGGACAGACGGAACGCAGTATTTT. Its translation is CSVEIRTDGTQYF.

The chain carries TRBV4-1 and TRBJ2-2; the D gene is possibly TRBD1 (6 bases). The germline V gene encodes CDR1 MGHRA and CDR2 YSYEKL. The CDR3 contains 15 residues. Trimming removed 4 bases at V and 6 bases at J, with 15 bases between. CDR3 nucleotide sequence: TGCGCCAGCAGCCTCAGGACAGACGTCGCCGGGGAGCTGTTTTTT. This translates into CASSLRTDVAGELFF.

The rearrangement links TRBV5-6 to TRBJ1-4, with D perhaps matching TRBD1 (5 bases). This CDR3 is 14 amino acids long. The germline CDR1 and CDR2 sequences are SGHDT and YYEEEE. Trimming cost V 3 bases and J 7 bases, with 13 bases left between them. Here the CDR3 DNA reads TGTGCCAGCAGCTGGGGGGGGGTCGGTGAAAAACTGTTTTTT. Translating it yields CASSWGGVGEKLFF.

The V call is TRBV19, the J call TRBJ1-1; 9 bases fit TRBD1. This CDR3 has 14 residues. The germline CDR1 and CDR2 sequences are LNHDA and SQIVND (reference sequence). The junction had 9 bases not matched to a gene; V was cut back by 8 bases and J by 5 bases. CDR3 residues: CASRITGGETEAFF. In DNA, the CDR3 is TGTGCCAGTCGGATCACAGGGGGCGAGACTGAAGCTTTCTTT.